This TCR beta chain was captured in a study of T cell changes during pregnancy in multiple sclerosis. Libraries were prepared by immunoSEQ multiplex PCR; TCRdb keeps only in-frame clonotypes and omits some of them. The sample consists of tens of thousands of clones, under 95% of them appearing once. The CDR3 spans 14 residues. The trim removed 2 bases at V and 5 bases at J, leaving 4 bases unmatched. Germline V CDR1 and CDR2: LNHDA, SQIVND (reference sequence). The chain is built from TRBV19 and TRBJ2-3; 7 positions agree with TRBD1. The sequenced sample was CD4+ T cells from peripheral blood mononuclear cells, obtained in the third trimester of pregnancy. The origin of this receptor is a female donor with multiple sclerosis, enrolled in a pregnancy study. CDR3 region: CASSITRGQDTQYF. DNA for the CDR3: TGTGCCAGTAGTATAACGAGGGGGCAAGATACGCAGTATTTT.